Listed here are 15 T cell receptor beta chains from one sample, sequenced in a study of blood T cell repertoires in COVID-19. Sequencing used immunoSEQ multiplex PCR; TCRdb keeps in-frame clones, though not all of them. This table has under 200,000 clones, 75% to 85% appearing once. Source material: peripheral blood. The receptor set was obtained from a human donor in a cohort sampled during active COVID-19.

The chain links TRBV28 to TRBJ2-4, with TRBD1 identical over 10 bases. Germline CDR1 reads MDHEN; CDR2 reads SYDVKM. V gave up 5 bases and J gave up 7 bases; unmatched junction bases: 11. CDR3 length: 16 residues. DNA of the CDR3: TGTGCCAGCAGTCCACGACAGGGGGCGCGGGTGAACATTCAGTACTTC. Translation: CASSPRQGARVNIQYF.

This sequence joins TRBV2 and TRBJ2-7, with D possibly being TRBD2 (6 bases). Germline V gene sequence: CDR1 SNHLY, CDR2 FYNNEI. Trimming left V 3 bases short and J 1 base short, with 13 bases between. CDR3 length: 15 residues. This chain's CDR3 is CASSDGTFASYEQYF. In nucleotides, the CDR3 is TGTGCCAGCAGTGATGGGACTTTCGCTTCCTACGAGCAGTACTTC.

This rearrangement joins TRBV28 to TRBJ1-2; tentatively, D is TRBD1 (6 bases). The CDR3 has 15 amino acids. The germline gives CDR1 MDHEN, CDR2 SYDVKM. V was trimmed by 6 bases and J by 4 bases, leaving 18 bases between them. CDR3 DNA: TGTGCCAGCAGCAACCCGCGGGGGCAGGGCTATGGCTACACCTTC. Protein: CASSNPRGQGYGYTF.

V usage is TRBV6-6 and J usage is TRBJ2-7; 10 bases are a match to TRBD2. The CDR3 runs 15 residues. Germline CDR1 and CDR2: MNHNY and SVGAGI (reference sequence). With 4 bases clipped from V and 4 bases from J, the junction kept 7 bases outside the gene matches. The CDR3 nucleotides are TGTGCCAGCAGTTCCCGGAGCGGGGGGGGGTACGAGCAGTACTTC. Amino acid sequence: CASSSRSGGGYEQYF.

The rearrangement uses TRBV3-1 (or the pseudogene TRBV3-2) and TRBJ2-7; D call uncertain. Per the germline V gene, CDR1 is LGHDT and CDR2 is YNNKEL (reference sequence). The CDR3 runs to 13 residues. V was pared by 1 base and J by 2 bases, with 6 bases between. The CDR3 nucleotides are TGTGCCAGCAGCCAAGCTCTAACCTACGAGCAGTACTTC. Residues: CASSQALTYEQYF.

The chain uses TRBV28 and TRBJ2-1; 8 bases line up with TRBD2. This CDR3 comprises 16 residues. The V gene end was trimmed by 2 bases and the J gene end by 4 bases; junction bases not matched to a gene: 7. Germline assignment: CDR1 MDHEN and CDR2 SYDVKM. The DNA of the CDR3 is TGTGCCAGCAGTTTAGTGGGACTAGGAGGATACAATGAGCAGTTCTTC. Protein sequence: CASSLVGLGGYNEQFF.

The gene calls are TRBV6-5 and TRBJ1-1; D may be TRBD1 (5 bases). Trimming took 5 bases from V and 5 from J, leaving 15 bases between them. Germline lookup yields CDR1 MNHEY and CDR2 SVGAGI. CDR3 length equals 14 residues. The CDR3 protein is CASSPDSRGTEAFF. CDR3 sequence (DNA): TGTGCCAGCAGTCCGGACTCCCGGGGGACTGAAGCTTTCTTT.

About this clone itself: Other nucleotide sequences in the sample specify the same CDR3. V gene TRBV7-2 combines with J gene TRBJ2-3, with unresolved D. The V end lost 0 bases, the J end lost 0 bases, and 4 bases lay between the germline ends. The CDR3 contains 14 residues. Looked up from germline, CDR1 is SGHTA and CDR2 is FQGNSA. For the CDR3, the DNA is TGTGCCAGCAGCTTAGCCTCTAGCACAGATACGCAGTATTTT. Translating gives CASSLASSTDTQYF.

A note on this clone: A read error may account for a junction end that differs from germline. The chain uses TRBV6-1 and TRBJ2-7; 7 bases agree with TRBD1. The CDR3 is 12 residues long. Germline V gene data show CDR1 as MNHNS and CDR2 as SASEGT. The CDR3 protein is CASSEALTGPSF. The DNA of the CDR3 is TGTGCCAGCAGTGAAGCCTTGACAGGGCCCTCCTTC.

This chain links TRBV28 with TRBJ2-3; D remains ambiguous. Germline CDR1 and CDR2: MDHEN and SYDVKM. The V and J ends lost 4 bases and 0 bases respectively, with 14 bases between them. The CDR3 is made up of 16 amino acids. The CDR3 sequence: CASSSLGIRSTDTQYF. The CDR3 DNA follows: TGTGCCAGCAGTTCCCTTGGTATCCGGAGCACAGATACGCAGTATTTT.

V and J are TRBV4-3 and TRBJ1-5; D perhaps matches TRBD1 (5 bases). CDR3 length: 19 amino acids. Between the trimmed V and J ends, which lost 3 bases and 7 bases, there was a span of 28 bases. CDR1 and CDR2 (germline): LGHNA, YSLEER. DNA for the CDR3: TGCGCCAGCAGCCAGGATTGGGCCCCTGGGCAGGGCTTGTGGCAGCCCCAGCATTTT. This codes for CASSQDWAPGQGLWQPQHF.

J is TRBJ2-3 and V is TRBV19; the match to TRBD2 covers 10 bases. CDR3 length: 18 residues. Germline V gene lookup returns CDR1 LNHDA and CDR2 SQIVND (reference sequence). V lost 2 bases to trimming and J lost 2 bases; unmatched junction nucleotides: 10. The CDR3 here is CASSIRPILAGSTDTQYF. The CDR3 DNA is TGTGCCAGTAGTATAAGGCCCATACTAGCGGGGTCCACAGATACGCAGTATTTT.

This rearrangement joins TRBV7-3 to TRBJ2-1; the match to TRBD2 covers 9 bases. Germline V lookup: CDR1 SGHTA, CDR2 FQGTGA. Trimming at V came to 4 bases and at J to 3 bases, leaving 4 bases not matched to a gene. This CDR3 spans 15 amino acids. CDR3 nucleotide sequence: TGTGCCAGCAGCTCGACTAGCGGATTCTACAATGAGCAGTTCTTC. It codes for CASSSTSGFYNEQFF.

The chain combines TRBV4-3 with TRBJ1-2, with 8 bases matching TRBD1. There are 14 residues in the CDR3. Germline values: CDR1 LGHNA, CDR2 YSLEER. The J segment lost 8 bases and the V segment lost 3 bases, leaving 8 bases of the junction unmatched. The CDR3 nucleotides read TGCGCCAGCAGCCAGCGACAGGGGCTGGGGGGCTACACCTTC. The encoded protein is CASSQRQGLGGYTF.

The chain is built from TRBV11-2 and TRBJ2-7; D remains unclear. The CDR3 extends over 12 amino acids. V was cut by 7 bases and J by 7 bases, with 14 bases left in between. Germline V gene sequence: CDR1 SGHAT, CDR2 FQNNGV. CDR3 region: CASTRLGGEQYF. In DNA, the CDR3 is TGTGCCAGCACCCGACTGGGTGGAGAGCAGTACTTC.